This TCR beta chain was identified during a study of T-cell memory formation after mild COVID-19. The sample holds a few counts of this clonotype. Its specificity is not known. Study outcomes and limitations: Contracting CD8+ clones were enriched in EMRA, CD4+ mainly in CM and EM. A second wave expanding day 15 to 37 was CD4+-biased; contracting clones were balanced.

Employing constant-segment primers, 5'RACE generated TCR alpha and TCR beta cDNA libraries bearing sample barcodes and UMIs. TCRdb reprocessed the 5' RACE reads with MiXCR, giving one entry per CDR3 protein. The table shows around 200,000 distinct CDR3 sequences, with roughly 27% occurring only once. The germline CDR1 and CDR2 sequences are SEHNR and FQNEAQ (reference sequence). Unmatched junction bases numbered 9, after V lost 5 bases and J lost 4 bases. The CDR3 spans 15 residues. Material for sequencing was PBMCs or a T cell subset sorted from them (not recorded which). The clonotype comes from an adult woman who had mild COVID-19 (a few samples of this study predate the infection). Cell type and time point are not known. This chain joins TRBV7-9 and TRBJ2-5; 8 bases agree with TRBD1. In nucleotides, the CDR3 is TGTGCCAGCAGCCCCGGACAGGGAAGCGTAGAGACCCAGTACTTC. Its translation is CASSPGQGSVETQYF.